This TCR beta chain comes out of a study of cytomegalovirus exposure and HLA in healthy donors. In its sample, this clone was seen once. What it binds is unknown. The PCR had 60 Vbeta and 13 Jbeta primers. The data were produced by immunoSEQ multiplex PCR, yet TCRdb's version contains in-frame clones alone and is incomplete. Of 200,000 or so clones in the sample, approximately 80% were seen once. Donors showed nominal health when sampled, although they likely had unrecorded immune exposures. The CDR3 contains 14 residues. The V gene's germline CDR1 is GTSNPN and CDR2 SVGIG (reference sequence). J lost 8 bases, V lost 1 base, and 10 bases had no gene match. Study outcomes and limitations: Other equally common chains were less clonally expanded than HLA-associated TCR beta chains, a later analysis showed. A few chains linked to CMV were shown in vitro to be specific for CMV antigens. The study recorded 150 to 200 TCR beta chains that were cytomegalovirus-associated.

The clonotype comes from a girl aged 2 to 10 in good health and CMV-seronegative. Sequenced: PBMCs. V gene TRBV30 combines with J gene TRBJ1-2; 7 bases agree with TRBD1. The chain's CDR3 is CAWSGLGQSNGYTF. The DNA for the CDR3 is TGTGCCTGGAGTGGCTTGGGACAGTCGAACGGCTACACCTTC.